Listed here are 22 T cell receptor beta chains from one sample, sequenced in a study of vaccination effects on CD4 cells after COVID-19. Researchers isolated CD4+ T cells once less than 13 days of culture had elapsed. These receptors' targets are unknown. Generated by immunoSEQ multiplex PCR, the TCRdb table keeps only in-frame clones and is missing some. This sample has 65,000 to 80,000 clones, with 75% to 80% found just once. The sequenced sample was CD4+ T cells from PBMCs cultured without peptide, obtained before COVID-19 vaccination. Every receptor here comes from a human donor who received a COVID-19 vaccine.

CDR3 in DNA: TGTGCCAGCAGCTTAGCCGGATTTGGCACAGATACGCAGTATTTT. Its protein product is CASSLAGFGTDTQYF. V is TRBV11-2 and J is TRBJ2-3; D unresolved. Germline V CDR1 and CDR2: SGHAT, FQNNGV. Between the trimmed V and J ends, which lost 1 base and 1 base, there was a span of 9 bases. There are 15 residues in the CDR3.

This rearrangement joins TRBV21-1 to TRBJ2-7; the D call in the table, TRBD2, was not verified against the DNA. TRBV21-1 is a recognized pseudogene. CDR3 size: 10 residues. CDR3 residues: CASSPFEQYV. Here the CDR3 DNA reads TGTGCCAGCAGCCCCTTCGAGCAGTACGTC.

V and J are TRBV28 and TRBJ2-2; 8 bases line up with TRBD2. Germline-derived CDR1 and CDR2 are MDHEN and SYDVKM. Losses at the gene ends were 7 bases for V and 6 bases for J; bases not matched to a gene: 10. The CDR3 is made up of 15 amino acids. This CDR3 reads CASKQHGGGPGELFF. Here the CDR3 DNA reads TGTGCCAGCAAACAACACGGGGGGGGCCCCGGGGAGCTGTTTTTT.

V usage is TRBV18 and J usage is TRBJ1-1; D call uncertain. V was pared by 3 bases and J by 6 bases, with 11 bases between. In germline, CDR1 is KGHSH, CDR2 LQKENI. This CDR3 spans 13 amino acids. The CDR3 nucleotides are TGTGCCAGCTCACCTACTTCAGGACCTGAAGCTTTCTTT. The encoded protein is CASSPTSGPEAFF.

This clone has more than one count but fewer than ten. The rearrangement links TRBV4-1 to TRBJ2-1, with D hard to call. Germline CDR1 and CDR2: MGHRA and YSYEKL. V lost 0 bases to trimming and J lost 6 bases, with 9 bases between them. This CDR3 contains 14 residues. CDR3 region: CASSQDPRPNEQFF. The CDR3 DNA follows: TGCGCCAGCAGCCAAGATCCGAGACCCAATGAGCAGTTCTTC.

The chain recombines TRBV6-5 with TRBJ2-2; D is uncertain. V gave up 8 bases and J gave up 1 base, with 8 bases separating them. The CDR3 contains 13 residues. Germline V gene lookup returns CDR1 MNHEY and CDR2 SVGAGI. In nucleotides, the CDR3 is TGTGCCAGCGGATACGGGAACACCGGGGAGCTGTTTTTT. Translating it yields CASGYGNTGELFF.

The rearrangement joins TRBV7-2 to TRBJ2-1; 11 bases match TRBD2. Germline lookup yields CDR1 SGHTA and CDR2 FQGNSA. V was pared by 4 bases and J by 3 bases, with 11 bases of the junction left unmatched. The CDR3 loop spans 18 amino acids. Here the CDR3 reads CASSSRLAGGQIYNEQFF. The CDR3 DNA reads as TGTGCCAGCAGCTCCCGGTTAGCGGGGGGGCAGATCTACAATGAGCAGTTCTTC.

The V and J genes are TRBV19 and TRBJ2-5; the D gene is possibly TRBD1 (6 bases). Germline CDR1 and CDR2: LNHDA and SQIVND (reference sequence). The CDR3 is made up of 14 amino acids. The ends were cut back, 7 bases at V and 3 bases at J, with 15 bases in the middle. CDR3 residues: CASNNGRDKETQYF. In DNA form, the CDR3 reads TGTGCCAGTAACAACGGCCGGGACAAAGAGACCCAGTACTTC.

The chain carries TRBV7-3 and TRBJ2-3, with 8 bases that match TRBD1. J lost 4 bases, V lost 5 bases, and 5 bases had no gene match. Germline CDR1 SGHTA, CDR2 FQGTGA. This CDR3 is built from 14 residues. DNA for the CDR3: TGTGCCAGCAGCACTACAGGGGGGCCAGATACGCAGTATTTT. This gives the protein CASSTTGGPDTQYF.

V is TRBV7-8 and J is TRBJ1-6; 9 bases fit TRBD1. Germline V lookup: CDR1 SGHVS, CDR2 FQNEAQ. The trim removed 5 bases at V and 10 bases at J, leaving 3 bases unmatched. This CDR3 is built from 13 residues. The chain's CDR3 is CASSLTGGSPLHF. CDR3 DNA: TGTGCCAGCAGCCTTACAGGGGGCTCACCCCTCCACTTT.

This clone has only a few counts. The gene calls are TRBV27 and TRBJ1-2; the D is unclear. CDR1 and CDR2 from the germline V gene are MNHEY and SMNVEV (reference sequence). V dropped 5 bases and J dropped 8 bases, with 15 bases sitting between them. The CDR3 is made up of 13 amino acids. The CDR3 spells CASSATLGSGYTF. The CDR3 bases are TGTGCCAGCAGTGCAACACTGGGCTCGGGCTACACCTTC.

The table lists this clone with a few counts. This is likely a read error, given that the CDR3 carries no conserved phenylalanine or tryptophan at its end. No DNA is shown, since the ends of the CDR3 on it are uncertain; the CDR3 is the one TCRdb lists. V gene TRBV2 combines with J gene TRBJ1-4. Counting both end residues, the CDR3 totals 12 amino acids. Germline V gene sequence: CDR1 SNHLY, CDR2 FYNNEI. This chain's CDR3 is CASDSRREGGNL.

The chain recombines TRBV30 with TRBJ2-3; the D call may be TRBD1 or TRBD2 (5 bases each). The CDR3 contains 14 residues. Per the germline V gene, CDR1 is GTSNPN and CDR2 is SVGIG (reference sequence). Trimming removed 3 bases from V and 6 bases from J, with 16 bases in between. CDR3 coding DNA: TGTGCCTGGAGCGGGGCCCCGGGGTACGATACGCAGTATTTT. This gives the protein CAWSGAPGYDTQYF.

J is TRBJ2-5 and V is TRBV15; D gene uncertain. Germline loops: CDR1 LNHNV, CDR2 YYDKDF (reference sequence). The V and J ends lost 0 bases and 5 bases respectively, with 7 bases between them. The CDR3 length is 13 residues. The CDR3, as DNA: TGTGCCACCAGCAGAGATCAAGTGGAGACCCAGTACTTC. This sequence encodes CATSRDQVETQYF.

The V and J genes are TRBV5-1 and TRBJ1-6; 9 positions match TRBD1. This CDR3 is built from 15 residues. CDR1 and CDR2 (germline): SGHRS, YFSETQ. V trimming: 4 bases; J trimming: 10 bases; junction bases outside the gene matches: 9. CDR3 in amino acids: CASSPGQGVGSPLHF. Written as DNA, the CDR3 is TGCGCCAGCAGCCCGGGACAGGGTGTCGGGTCACCCCTCCACTTT. Together with reference TRBV5-1 and TRBJ1-6, the CDR3 gives the full variable domain: KAGVTQTPRYLIKTRGQQVTLSCSPISGHRSVSWYQQTPGQGLQFLFEYFSETQRNKGNFPGRFSGRQFSNSRSEMNVSTLELGDSALYLCASSPGQGVGSPLHFGNGTRLTVT.

V is TRBV7-9 and J is TRBJ2-2; 7 bases are a match to TRBD1. With 1 base clipped from V and 6 bases from J, the junction kept 5 bases outside the gene matches. This CDR3 is 15 amino acids long. Germline lookup yields CDR1 SEHNR and CDR2 FQNEAQ (reference sequence). Written as DNA, the CDR3 is TGTGCCAGCAGCTTAGAAGGGGGCGCGTCCGGGGAGCTGTTTTTT. Encoded protein: CASSLEGGASGELFF. The complete variable domain, with remaining parts taken from reference TRBV7-9 and TRBJ2-2, reads DTGVSQNPRHKITKRGQNVTFRCDPISEHNRLYWYRQTLGQGPEFLTYFQNEAQLEKSRLLSDRFSAERPKGSFSTLEIQRTEQGDSAMYLCASSLEGGASGELFFGEGSRLTVL.

The chain uses TRBV5-1 and TRBJ1-2, with TRBD1 matching 7 bases. Trimming at V came to 4 bases and at J to 3 bases, leaving 6 bases not matched to a gene. The CDR3 contains 14 residues. CDR1 and CDR2 from the germline V gene are SGHRS and YFSETQ. CDR3 region: CASSLWTGDYGYTF. The CDR3 coding sequence is TGCGCCAGCAGCCTCTGGACAGGAGACTATGGCTACACCTTC.

The rearrangement joins TRBV15 to TRBJ2-2, with 7 bases identical to TRBD1. Germline V CDR1 and CDR2: LNHNV, YYDKDF (reference sequence). This CDR3 has 14 amino acids. Trimming removed 4 bases from V and 6 bases from J; junction bases left unmatched: 5. The CDR3 DNA follows: TGTGCCACCAGCAAGCCCGGGACAGCCGGGGAGCTGTTTTTT. Translating gives CATSKPGTAGELFF.

This rearrangement joins TRBV5-7 to TRBJ1-4; D not certain. TRBV5-7 qualifies as an ORF whose function is uncertain. V was cut by 0 bases and J by 3 bases, with 15 bases left in between. The CDR3 loop spans 17 amino acids. CDR3 loop: CASSLGRTFLSNEKLFF. CDR3 sequence (DNA): TGTGCCAGCAGCTTGGGGAGGACTTTCCTCTCTAATGAAAAACTGTTTTTT.

The chain carries TRBV7-2 and TRBJ2-7, with D possibly TRBD2 on 6 matching bases. Deletions cut 5 bases from V and 5 bases from J, with 16 bases between. Germline assignment: CDR1 SGHTA and CDR2 FQGNSA. The CDR3 runs 14 residues. CDR3 nucleotides: TGTGCCAGCAGCCTTGGGCCGGCGGGGCACGAGCAGTACGTC. Residues: CASSLGPAGHEQYV.

In nucleotides, the CDR3 is TGTGCCACCAGTGATCTCGGGACATCCGCAGGGAATGAGCAGTTCTTC. Amino acid sequence: CATSDLGTSAGNEQFF. This chain joins TRBV24-1 and TRBJ2-1, with D perhaps TRBD1 (6 bases). From germline, CDR1 is KGHDR and CDR2 SFDVKD. V was trimmed by 3 bases and J by 7 bases, leaving 18 bases between them. This CDR3 has 16 amino acids.

V usage is TRBV27 and J usage is TRBJ1-6; D is ambiguous. CDR1 is MNHEY and CDR2 is SMNVEV in the germline V gene (reference sequence). V was clipped by 4 bases and J by 7 bases, with 8 bases between them. The CDR3 loop spans 13 amino acids. The CDR3 loop is CASSSRENSPLHF. Here the CDR3 DNA reads TGTGCCAGCAGTTCCCGCGAAAATTCACCCCTCCACTTT.